This entry lists 6 T cell receptor beta chains sequenced from one sample in a study of siplizumab effects on memory and regulatory T cells. Sequencing used immunoSEQ multiplex PCR; TCRdb keeps in-frame clones, though not all of them. The sample holds around 99,000 clones, just over 90% seen once. Sequencing was done on a sample of Tregs sorted from blood. The receptors derive from a human donor in good health.

The V and J genes are TRBV7-9 and TRBJ2-2; 10 nucleotides align to TRBD2. J lost 5 bases, V lost 2 bases, and 5 bases had no gene match. Germline CDR1 SEHNR, CDR2 FQNEAQ (reference sequence). This CDR3 spans 16 amino acids. The DNA of the CDR3 is TGTGCCAGCAGCTTACATGGACTAGCGGCGACCGGGGAGCTGTTTTTT. Its translation: CASSLHGLAATGELFF.

The chain employs TRBV2 and TRBJ1-5; weak D call: TRBD1 (5 bases). Trimming stripped 6 bases from V and 3 bases from J, with 12 bases between. This CDR3 has 14 residues. The germline gives CDR1 SNHLY, CDR2 FYNNEI. The CDR3 protein is CASRSRQNNQPQHF. In nucleotides, the CDR3 is TGTGCCAGCAGATCTCGACAGAACAATCAGCCCCAGCATTTT. The full variable domain, with the rest looked up from reference TRBV2 and TRBJ1-5, is EPEVTQTPSHQVTQMGQEVILRCVPISNHLYFYWYRQILGQKVEFLVSFYNNEISEKSEIFDDQFSVERPDGSNFTLKIRSTKLEDSAMYFCASRSRQNNQPQHFGDGTRLSIL.

The CDR3 region is CASRRIQGYNEQFF. The CDR3 DNA sequence: TGTGCCAGTAGGAGGATTCAGGGGTACAATGAGCAGTTCTTC. The V call is TRBV19, the J call TRBJ2-1; tentative D call: TRBD1 (6 bases). V was shortened by 6 bases and J by 4 bases, with 13 bases between the two germline ends. This CDR3 has 14 amino acids. The V gene's germline CDR1 is LNHDA and CDR2 SQIVND (reference sequence).

This chain joins TRBV5-1 and TRBJ2-5; D remains ambiguous. The ends were cut back, 0 bases at V and 5 bases at J, with 8 bases in the middle. The CDR3 contains 13 residues. Germline CDR1 reads SGHRS; CDR2 reads YFSETQ. CDR3 residues: CASSLEGLETQYF. The CDR3 region has the DNA TGCGCCAGCAGCTTGGAGGGCTTGGAGACCCAGTACTTC.

The chain has TRBV2 and TRBJ2-7; 10 positions match TRBD2. CDR1 is SNHLY, CDR2 FYNNEI, per germline. The J segment lost 6 bases and the V segment lost 5 bases, leaving 4 bases of the junction unmatched. CDR3 length: 13 amino acids. CDR3 protein: CASSRLAGGEQYF. The CDR3 bases are TGTGCCAGCAGTAGACTAGCGGGCGGCGAGCAGTACTTC.

In its sample, this clone was seen once. V usage is TRBV11-3 and J usage is TRBJ2-1; D gene ambiguous. The CDR3 is made up of 14 amino acids. V lost 0 bases and J 5 bases, leaving 8 bases between the germline ends. From germline, CDR1 is SGHNT and CDR2 YENEEA. The CDR3 here is CASSLEVGNNEQFF. CDR3 coding DNA: TGTGCCAGCAGCTTAGAAGTTGGGAACAATGAGCAGTTCTTC.